These 23 T cell receptor beta chains originate from one sample sequenced in a study of a mutant IDH1 vaccine in newly diagnosed glioma. The time point was: week 23, last vaccination. Alongside topical imiquimod, each dose of vaccine comprised 300 ug of mutant IDH1 20-mer peptide. TCRdb's copy holds only in-frame clones and misses some; the assay was immunoSEQ multiplex PCR. The sample yields about 54,000 clones, about 89% seen once. No antigen is known for these receptors. Sample: PBMCs, taken from a glioma patient whose treatment included an IDH1 peptide vaccine. These TCRs come from a man in his forties with glioma.

The chain couples TRBV5-6 to TRBJ2-7; weak D call: TRBD1 (6 bases). The germline V gene has CDR1 SGHDT and CDR2 YYEEEE. The V gene lost 6 bases and the J gene lost 2 bases, with 18 bases spanning the gap. The CDR3 extends over 15 amino acids. The CDR3 coding sequence is TGTGCCAGCACCGGACGGGACACGACCCCCTACGAGCAGTACTTC. Translated: CASTGRDTTPYEQYF.

The genes are TRBV7-4 and TRBJ2-3; D assignment may be TRBD1 or TRBD2 (5 bases each). Germline CDR1 SGHVT, CDR2 SQSDAQ. The CDR3 sequence is 15 residues long. The germline V and J ends were trimmed by 7 bases and 2 bases, with 16 bases remaining between them. CDR3 sequence: CASTTTRGPTDTQYF. In DNA, the CDR3 is TGTGCCAGCACCACAACGAGGGGACCCACAGATACGCAGTATTTT.

The gene calls are TRBV9 and TRBJ2-7, with TRBD2 matching over 7 bases. Germline lookup yields CDR1 SGDLS and CDR2 YYNGEE. The CDR3 totals 15 residues. V shed 0 bases, J shed 5 bases, and the junction held 8 bases outside the gene matches. The CDR3 nucleotides read TGTGCCAGCAGCGTAGAGAGGGAGGGCCGGGACGAGCAGTACTTC. Its protein is CASSVEREGRDEQYF.

The DNA for the CDR3 is TGTGCCAGCAGTCTGAACACCGGGGAGCTGTTTTTT. This encodes CASSLNTGELFF. The chain uses TRBV28 and TRBJ2-2; D gene uncertain. The V end lost 5 bases, the J end lost 1 base, and 2 bases lay between the germline ends. Germline values: CDR1 MDHEN, CDR2 SYDVKM. The CDR3 consists of 12 residues.

As for this clone: Other DNA sequences in the same sample also yield this CDR3. The rearrangement links TRBV18 to TRBJ2-4; possibly TRBD2 for D (6 bases). CDR3 length: 16 amino acids. The V and J ends lost 6 bases and 0 bases respectively, with 15 bases between them. The germline V gene encodes CDR1 KGHSH and CDR2 LQKENI. CDR3 sequence reads: CASSPETGVAKNIQYF. For the CDR3, the DNA is TGTGCCAGCTCGCCAGAGACGGGGGTAGCCAAAAACATTCAGTACTTC.

The chain employs TRBV7-9 and TRBJ1-5; TRBD1 is a possible D gene (5 bases). V was pared by 5 bases and J by 3 bases, with 11 bases between. Germline CDR1 reads SEHNR; CDR2 reads FQNEAQ (reference sequence). The CDR3 has 14 amino acids. The CDR3 here is CASSSAGYNQPQHF. The CDR3 DNA is TGTGCCAGCAGCAGCGCAGGGTACAATCAGCCCCAGCATTTT.

The chain is built from TRBV6-5 and TRBJ2-6; no clear D gene. With 11 bases removed from V and 4 bases from J, the gap between germline ends came to 12 bases. The CDR3 length is 13 residues. Germline V lookup: CDR1 MNHEY, CDR2 SVGAGI. In nucleotides, the CDR3 is TGTGCCGGGCGGTCTCTCGGGGCCAACGTCCTGACTTTC. Amino acids: CAGRSLGANVLTF.

This clone showed up just once. CDR3 DNA sequence: TGTGCCAGCAGCTTAGCGGGAGGGCCCTACGAGCAGTACTTC. It yields the protein CASSLAGGPYEQYF. This chain links TRBV7-9 with TRBJ2-7, with 7 bases matching TRBD2. This CDR3 region has 14 residues. Per germline, CDR1 SEHNR and CDR2 FQNEAQ (reference sequence). The junction had 1 base not matched to a gene; V was cut back by 0 bases and J by 2 bases.

J is TRBJ2-7 and V is TRBV6-1, with 7 bases identical to TRBD1. The CDR3 has 14 amino acids. Germline V gene lookup returns CDR1 MNHNS and CDR2 SASEGT. The junction had 7 bases not matched to a gene; V was cut back by 4 bases and J by 4 bases. The CDR3 is CASSARDSEYEQYF. The CDR3 DNA is TGTGCCAGCAGTGCCCGGGACAGCGAATACGAGCAGTACTTC.

The chain joins TRBV19 to TRBJ1-2, with D possibly being TRBD1 (6 bases). V was trimmed by 2 bases and J by 7 bases, leaving 14 bases between them. The CDR3 has 14 residues. Germline lookup yields CDR1 LNHDA and CDR2 SQIVND (reference sequence). The CDR3 loop is CASSIWGQEAGYTF. DNA of the CDR3: TGTGCCAGTAGTATATGGGGGCAGGAAGCTGGCTACACCTTC.

This chain connects TRBV6-1 to TRBJ1-2; 7 nucleotides match TRBD1. Germline assignment: CDR1 MNHNS and CDR2 SASEGT. After removal of 4 bases from V and 4 bases from J, the junction contained 6 bases not matched to a gene. The CDR3 extends over 14 amino acids. As DNA, the CDR3 is TGTGCCAGCAGTGGGATGACAGGGTTCTATGGCTACACCTTC. It codes for CASSGMTGFYGYTF.

The chain employs TRBV6-1 and TRBJ2-2; no clear D gene. The CDR3 spans 12 residues. Trimming pared 0 bases from V and 8 bases from J, leaving 4 bases between. Germline CDR1 and CDR2: MNHNS and SASEGT. The CDR3 is CASSEAKGELFF. The CDR3 coding sequence is TGTGCCAGCAGTGAAGCTAAGGGGGAGCTGTTTTTT.

The chain carries TRBV27 and TRBJ1-5, with D perhaps TRBD1 (6 bases). V lost 3 bases and J 4 bases, leaving 7 bases between the germline ends. This CDR3 is 13 amino acids long. Germline assignment: CDR1 MNHEY and CDR2 SMNVEV (reference sequence). CDR3 sequence (DNA): TGTGCCAGCAGTTTTCAGGGGAATCAGCCCCAGCATTTT. Translating gives CASSFQGNQPQHF.

As DNA, the CDR3 is TGTGCCAGTAGTATATTGGGATTCCACGAGCAGTACTTC. Its protein product is CASSILGFHEQYF. The chain carries TRBV19 and TRBJ2-7; D ambiguous. The CDR3 covers 13 residues. The ends were cut back, 2 bases at V and 5 bases at J, with 10 bases in the middle. From germline, CDR1 is LNHDA and CDR2 SQIVND (reference sequence).

The chain combines TRBV23-1 with TRBJ2-2; D gene uncertain. TRBV23-1 is classed as an ORF, of uncertain function. The CDR3 covers 14 residues. Between the trimmed V and J ends, which lost 2 bases and 1 base, there was a span of 5 bases. CDR3 sequence reads: CASSQPKNTGELFF. CDR3 in DNA: TGCGCCAGCAGTCAACCTAAGAACACCGGGGAGCTGTTTTTT.

This chain uses TRBV9 with TRBJ2-1, with D perhaps matching TRBD2 (5 bases). V lost 3 bases to trimming and J lost 0 bases, with 13 bases between them. This CDR3 region has 16 residues. The germline V gene has CDR1 SGDLS and CDR2 YYNGEE. The CDR3 spells CASSGISETSYNEQFF. CDR3 nucleotides: TGTGCCAGCAGCGGGATTAGCGAGACCTCCTACAATGAGCAGTTCTTC. Complete variable domain (other parts from reference TRBV9 and TRBJ2-1): DSGVTQTPKHLITATGQRVTLRCSPRSGDLSVYWYQQSLDQGLQFLIQYYNGEERAKGNILERFSAQQFPDLHSELNLSSLELGDSALYFCASSGISETSYNEQFFGPGTRLTVL.

The chain recombines TRBV28 with TRBJ1-5, with TRBD1 matching over 9 bases. Per the germline V gene, CDR1 is MDHEN and CDR2 is SYDVKM. V shed 4 bases, J shed 6 bases, and the junction held 10 bases outside the gene matches. CDR3 size: 16 residues. CDR3 residues: CASSSYRGQGAQPQHF. CDR3 in DNA: TGTGCCAGCAGTTCTTACAGGGGGCAGGGGGCTCAGCCCCAGCATTTT.

This chain joins TRBV4-3 and TRBJ2-7; D uncertain. The CDR3 is 14 residues long. Germline values: CDR1 LGHNA, CDR2 YSLEER. The ends were cut back, 0 bases at V and 1 base at J, with 7 bases in the middle. The CDR3 DNA sequence: TGCGCCAGCAGCCAAGATCGGCGGTCCTACGAGCAGTACTTC. This gives the protein CASSQDRRSYEQYF.

V usage is TRBV29-1 and J usage is TRBJ2-7; TRBD1 is a possible D gene (7 bases). The CDR3 is made up of 11 amino acids. Trimming cost V 7 bases and J 7 bases, with 14 bases left between them. From germline, CDR1 is SQVTM and CDR2 ANQGSEA. DNA of the CDR3: TGCAGCGCCCCGACAGGGAGGGAGCAGTACTTC. Amino acid sequence: CSAPTGREQYF.

The chain carries TRBV2 and TRBJ1-5; D call uncertain. CDR1 SNHLY and CDR2 FYNNEI come from the germline V gene. The CDR3 length is 15 residues. Trimming shortened V by 6 bases and J by 0 bases, and 12 bases separated the two germline ends. In DNA, the CDR3 is TGTGCCAGCAGGGAATTAAGAGCTAGCAATCAGCCCCAGCATTTT. It yields the protein CASRELRASNQPQHF.

The chain links TRBV6-5 to TRBJ1-1; D ambiguous. CDR1 and CDR2 (germline): MNHEY, SVGAGI. The CDR3 has 16 residues. V lost 2 bases and J 1 base, leaving 14 bases between the germline ends. The CDR3 loop reads CASSYGGGQTNTEAFF. CDR3 nucleotide sequence: TGTGCCAGCAGTTACGGCGGCGGCCAGACGAACACTGAAGCTTTCTTT.

The CDR3 coding sequence is TGCGCCAGCAGCTTGAGCGGGGTTAGCTCCTACAATGAGCAGTTCTTC. Residues: CASSLSGVSSYNEQFF. The V gene is TRBV5-1, the J gene TRBJ2-1; TRBD2 matches 7 bases. The CDR3 has 16 residues. The germline CDR1 and CDR2 sequences are SGHRS and YFSETQ. The V segment lost 1 base and the J segment 0 bases; nucleotides outside the gene matches: 4. Looking up the rest from reference TRBV5-1 and TRBJ2-1 gives the full variable domain: KAGVTQTPRYLIKTRGQQVTLSCSPISGHRSVSWYQQTPGQGLQFLFEYFSETQRNKGNFPGRFSGRQFSNSRSEMNVSTLELGDSALYLCASSLSGVSSYNEQFFGPGTRLTVL.

The chain employs TRBV15 and TRBJ2-7; 9 bases map to TRBD2. The CDR3 loop spans 16 amino acids. Germline CDR1 reads LNHNV; CDR2 reads YYDKDF (reference sequence). V lost 0 bases and J lost 5; bases outside the gene matches: 8. The CDR3 DNA reads as TGTGCCACCAGCAGAGATCATCTAGCGGGATGGGACGAGCAGTACTTC. It yields the protein CATSRDHLAGWDEQYF.